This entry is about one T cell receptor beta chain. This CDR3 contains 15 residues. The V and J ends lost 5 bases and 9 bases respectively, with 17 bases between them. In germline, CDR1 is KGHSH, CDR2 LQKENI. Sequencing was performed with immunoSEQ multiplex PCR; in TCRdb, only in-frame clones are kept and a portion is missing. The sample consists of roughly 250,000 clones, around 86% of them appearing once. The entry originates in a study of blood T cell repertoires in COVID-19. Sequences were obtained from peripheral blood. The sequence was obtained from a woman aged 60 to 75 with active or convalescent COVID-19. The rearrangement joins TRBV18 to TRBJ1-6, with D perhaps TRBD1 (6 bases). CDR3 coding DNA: TGTGCCAGCTCAGGGGAGTCGGGGGGCCCTTCACCCCTCCACTTT. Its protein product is CASSGESGGPSPLHF.